These 28 T cell receptor beta chains were all obtained from the same sample, sequenced in a study of identical twins. TCRdb called the 5' RACE reads again in MiXCR, with one record for every CDR3 protein. The sample shows 1.5 million to 2 million distinct CDR3 sequences, roughly 35% of them seen only once. Sequencing used cord blood. These receptors originate from a newborn girl in good health.

This clonotype has a count of ten or more. DNA for the CDR3: TGCGCCAGCAGCTTATCAAGGAGTACAGACTCCTACAATGAGCAGTTCTTC. Encoded protein: CASSLSRSTDSYNEQFF. The gene calls are TRBV5-1 and TRBJ2-1; D is unresolved. There are 17 residues in the CDR3. The germline V and J ends were trimmed by 2 bases and 0 bases, with 15 bases remaining between them. Per the germline V gene, CDR1 is SGHRS and CDR2 is YFSETQ. Looking up the rest from reference TRBV5-1 and TRBJ2-1 gives the full variable domain: KAGVTQTPRYLIKTRGQQVTLSCSPISGHRSVSWYQQTPGQGLQFLFEYFSETQRNKGNFPGRFSGRQFSNSRSEMNVSTLELGDSALYLCASSLSRSTDSYNEQFFGPGTRLTVL.

CDR3 nucleotide sequence: TGTGCCAGCAGCTTAGCGCGTCTAGGGAATCAGCCCCAGCATTTT. Protein product: CASSLARLGNQPQHF. The V call is TRBV7-9, the J call TRBJ1-5, with D unresolved. Trimming took 0 bases from V and 4 from J, leaving 10 bases between them. There are 15 residues in the CDR3. Germline loops: CDR1 SEHNR, CDR2 FQNEAQ (reference sequence).

In its sample, this clonotype was seen many times. This sequence joins TRBV29-1 and TRBJ2-6; D is unclear. The CDR3 has 13 residues. Germline loops: CDR1 SQVTM, CDR2 ANQGSEA. V gave up 4 bases and J gave up 2 bases, with 6 bases separating them. In nucleotides, the CDR3 is TGCAGCGTTGCCAAGACTGGGGCCAACGTCCTGACTTTC. Its translation is CSVAKTGANVLTF. The full variable domain, rest sourced from reference TRBV29-1 and TRBJ2-6, is SAVISQKPSRDICQRGTSLTIQCQVDSQVTMMFWYRQQPGQSLTLIATANQGSEATYESGFVIDKFPISRPNLTFSTLTVSNMSPEDSSIYLCSVAKTGANVLTFGAGSRLTVL.

This chain uses TRBV7-2 with TRBJ2-3; the match to TRBD2 covers 7 bases. Germline V gene sequence: CDR1 SGHTA, CDR2 FQGNSA. CDR3 size: 17 residues. The V and J ends lost 0 bases and 6 bases, in that order; junction bases with no gene match: 12. CDR3 bases: TGTGCCAGCAGCTTAGCATATCCGGGAGGAGGGGAGGATACGCAGTATTTT. This translates into CASSLAYPGGGEDTQYF.

This clonotype came up a few times. The chain links TRBV12-3 or TRBV12-4 to TRBJ2-2; unclear D gene. The germline V and J ends were trimmed by 7 bases and 3 bases, with 9 bases remaining between them. The CDR3 is 13 residues long. The CDR3 spells CASTSRDTGELFF. In nucleotides, the CDR3 is TGTGCCAGCACTAGTAGGGACACCGGGGAGCTGTTTTTT.

Only a few counts were recorded for this clonotype. This chain uses TRBV27 with TRBJ1-2; the D is unclear. Trimming cost V 0 bases and J 4 bases, with 9 bases left between them. The CDR3 has 14 amino acids. Germline V gene sequence: CDR1 MNHEY, CDR2 SMNVEV (reference sequence). CDR3 amino acids: CASSLSGPLYGYTF. Here the CDR3 DNA reads TGTGCCAGCAGTTTATCAGGACCGCTCTATGGCTACACCTTC.

In the case of this clonotype: A read error is likely, as this CDR3 ends without the conserved phenylalanine or tryptophan. This sequence joins TRBV5-1 and TRBJ2-6, with a possible D match to TRBD2 (5 bases). Germline V gene data show CDR1 as SGHRS and CDR2 as YFSETQ. This CDR3 region has 14 residues. The V gene lost 7 bases and the J gene lost 1 base, with 9 bases spanning the gap. In DNA, the CDR3 is TGCGCCAGCCGCACTAGTTCTGGGGCCAACGTCCTGACTTAC. Its translation: CASRTSSGANVLTY.

Written as DNA, the CDR3 is TGTGCCAGCACCTTTAGCGGGAGTTACTACAATGAGCAGTTCTTC. Its translation: CASTFSGSYYNEQFF. The chain has TRBV7-2 and TRBJ2-1; 9 bases are shared with TRBD2. Trimming cost V 7 bases and J 3 bases; bases outside gene matches: 7. Germline-derived CDR1 and CDR2 are SGHTA and FQGNSA. The CDR3 is 15 residues long.

The gene calls are TRBV24-1 and TRBJ2-1; 10 bases fit TRBD2. The CDR3 has 20 residues. Germline V CDR1 and CDR2: KGHDR, SFDVKD. Losses at the gene ends were 5 bases for V and 2 bases for J; bases not matched to a gene: 17. The CDR3 here is CATSAPRGSGRMVAYNEQFF. The CDR3 nucleotides read TGTGCCACCAGTGCCCCTCGGGGTAGCGGGAGGATGGTCGCCTACAATGAGCAGTTCTTC.

The chain carries TRBV2 and TRBJ2-3; 7 bases are shared with TRBD2. The CDR3 has 14 amino acids. V was clipped by 8 bases and J by 0 bases; unmatched bases: 5. The germline V gene encodes CDR1 SNHLY and CDR2 FYNNEI. The CDR3 region has the DNA TGTGCCAGCCAATGGCGGGGGAGCACAGATACGCAGTATTTT. This sequence encodes CASQWRGSTDTQYF.

This chain uses TRBV28 with TRBJ1-6; no definite D call. Germline assignment: CDR1 MDHEN and CDR2 SYDVKM. Trimming stripped 5 bases from V and 7 bases from J, with 12 bases between. CDR3 length: 14 amino acids. The CDR3, as DNA: TGTGCCAGCAGTCTCCGGACCGAAAATTCACCCCTCCACTTT. It codes for CASSLRTENSPLHF.

The chain employs TRBV20-1 and TRBJ2-3; maybe TRBD1 (5 bases). The germline V and J ends were trimmed by 0 bases and 1 base, with 11 bases remaining between them. Germline V gene data show CDR1 as DFQATT and CDR2 as SNEGSKA (reference sequence). The length of the CDR3 is 15 residues. The CDR3 protein is CSARDHTRGTDTQYF. CDR3 coding DNA: TGCAGTGCTAGAGACCACACCAGGGGCACAGATACGCAGTATTTT.

The rearrangement uses TRBV20-1 and TRBJ2-4; tentative D call: TRBD2 (5 bases). The DNA end is more similar to TRBJ2-7, so the J call may be wrong. CDR3 size: 15 residues. Per germline, CDR1 DFQATT and CDR2 SNEGSKA (reference sequence). CDR3 DNA sequence: TGCAGTGCTAGCTGGCTAGCCAGAGCCTTAAACGAGCAGTACTTC. Its protein is CSASWLARALNEQYF.

The chain joins TRBV30 to TRBJ2-3, with 14 nucleotides matching TRBD2. Unmatched junction bases numbered 10, after V lost 0 bases and J lost 14 bases. CDR3 size: 15 residues. Germline CDR1 and CDR2: GTSNPN and SVGIG (reference sequence). The CDR3 DNA reads TGTGCCTGGAGTGTACCTCCGGGACTAGCGGGGGTAATGTATTTT. Translation: CAWSVPPGLAGVMYF.

This clonotype was observed once. The V call is TRBV3-1, the J call TRBJ2-3; 10 bases fit TRBD2. The CDR3 length is 17 residues. CDR1 is LGHDT and CDR2 is YNNKEL in the germline V gene (reference sequence). With 0 bases clipped from V and 9 bases from J, the junction kept 12 bases outside the gene matches. The CDR3 loop is CASSQDSPAGGRNTQYF. The DNA of the CDR3 is TGTGCCAGCAGCCAAGACTCTCCAGCGGGGGGGCGCAACACGCAGTATTTT.

The chain recombines TRBV7-2 with TRBJ2-3; TRBD2 agrees at 9 bases. The germline V gene encodes CDR1 SGHTA and CDR2 FQGNSA. V lost 2 bases, J lost 6 bases, and 9 bases stayed unmatched. CDR3 length equals 16 residues. This CDR3 reads CASSLPAGGIEDTQYF. The CDR3 DNA follows: TGTGCCAGCAGCTTACCAGCGGGGGGTATAGAGGATACGCAGTATTTT.

In its sample, this clonotype was seen once. V gene TRBV12-3 or TRBV12-4 combines with J gene TRBJ1-6, with D maybe TRBD1 (5 bases). V lost 1 base, J lost 8 bases, and 9 bases lay in between. CDR3 length equals 14 residues. CDR3 nucleotide sequence: TGTGCCAGCAGTTTAGAGGGGTACGATTCACCCCTCCACTTT. The encoded protein is CASSLEGYDSPLHF.

V gene TRBV28 combines with J gene TRBJ2-1; D possibly corresponds to TRBD1 (5 bases). The CDR3 extends over 14 amino acids. With 10 bases removed from V and 3 bases from J, the gap between germline ends came to 16 bases. Per the germline V gene, CDR1 is MDHEN and CDR2 is SYDVKM. DNA of the CDR3: TGTGCCACCGAAACAGGACCGAACTACAATGAGCAGTTCTTC. Translated, it gives CATETGPNYNEQFF.

This clonotype has a handful of counts. This rearrangement joins TRBV7-2 to TRBJ2-3, with 10 bases aligning to TRBD2. The germline gives CDR1 SGHTA, CDR2 FQGNSA. The length of the CDR3 is 16 residues. Losses at the gene ends were 1 base for V and 3 bases for J; bases not matched to a gene: 4. The chain's CDR3 is CASSLVAGGHTDTQYF. CDR3 nucleotide sequence: TGTGCCAGCAGCTTAGTAGCGGGAGGCCATACAGATACGCAGTATTTT.

This clonotype was counted at least ten times. The chain combines TRBV20-1 with TRBJ1-5; possible D gene TRBD1, 5 bases. Germline CDR1 is DFQATT and CDR2 is SNEGSKA (reference sequence). V was shortened by 1 base and J by 2 bases, with 9 bases between the two germline ends. This CDR3 contains 14 residues. The CDR3 sequence is CSARGGGGNQPQHF. As DNA, the CDR3 is TGCAGTGCTAGAGGAGGAGGGGGCAATCAGCCCCAGCATTTT.

This clonotype was seen only a few times. This rearrangement joins TRBV4-1 to TRBJ1-1, with 11 bases identical to TRBD1. The CDR3 runs to 17 residues. V was pared by 1 base and J by 3 bases, with 7 bases of the junction left unmatched. Germline V gene sequence: CDR1 MGHRA, CDR2 YSYEKL. The DNA of the CDR3 is TGCGCCAGCAGCCAAGTGTCGGGACAGGGGGGTGACACTGAAGCTTTCTTT. Its protein product is CASSQVSGQGGDTEAFF.

This clonotype was recorded at least ten times. The V call is TRBV7-9, the J call TRBJ1-4, with no clear D. CDR1 is SEHNR, CDR2 FQNEAQ, per germline (reference sequence). Deletions cut 1 base from V and 4 bases from J, with 7 bases between. The CDR3 runs to 14 residues. Written as DNA, the CDR3 is TGTGCCAGCAGCTTAGACAGTTTTAATGAAAAACTGTTTTTT. It yields the protein CASSLDSFNEKLFF.

The gene calls are TRBV7-9 and TRBJ1-6; the D gene is possibly TRBD1 (5 bases). The germline V gene has CDR1 SEHNR and CDR2 FQNEAQ (reference sequence). This CDR3 is built from 16 residues. The V end lost 5 bases, the J end lost 1 base, and 12 bases lay between the germline ends. The CDR3 DNA sequence: TGTGCCAGCAGCCCTCAGGGAGAGTCCTATAATTCACCCCTCCACTTT. Protein product: CASSPQGESYNSPLHF.

Concerning this clonotype: A much more abundant neighbour one base away suggests this may be a read error. The chain employs TRBV4-2 and TRBJ1-2; D possibly corresponds to TRBD1 (5 bases). Germline values: CDR1 LGHNA, CDR2 YNFKEQ. This CDR3 region has 15 residues. The CDR3 loop reads CASNQGPGGYYGYTF. The CDR3 DNA sequence: TGTGCCAGCAACCAAGGCCCTGGGGGGTACTATGGCTACACCTTC.

The V call is TRBV4-1, the J call TRBJ2-1; TRBD2 matches at 11 bases. Germline loops: CDR1 MGHRA, CDR2 YSYEKL. CDR3 length: 16 residues. V trimming: 1 base; J trimming: 5 bases; junction bases outside the gene matches: 4. The CDR3 DNA follows: TGCGCCAGCAGCCAAGTAGGTAGCGGGGGGGACAATGAGCAGTTCTTC. Protein sequence: CASSQVGSGGDNEQFF.

The V call is TRBV5-6, the J call TRBJ2-1; the D is unclear. V was shortened by 4 bases and J by 0 bases, with 8 bases between the two germline ends. The CDR3 covers 14 residues. Looked up from germline, CDR1 is SGHDT and CDR2 is YYEEEE. CDR3: CASSVPTSYNEQFF. The CDR3 DNA reads as TGTGCCAGCAGCGTGCCGACCTCCTACAATGAGCAGTTCTTC. Filled out from reference TRBV5-6 and TRBJ2-1, the complete variable domain reads DAGVTQSPTHLIKTRGQQVTLRCSPKSGHDTVSWYQQALGQGPQFIFQYYEEEERQRGNFPDRFSGHQFPNYSSELNVNALLLGDSALYLCASSVPTSYNEQFFGPGTRLTVL.

This sequence joins TRBV18 and TRBJ1-4; perhaps TRBD1 as D (5 bases). V lost 0 bases and J lost 7, with 9 bases in between. The V gene's germline CDR1 is KGHSH and CDR2 LQKENI. CDR3 length: 14 residues. The CDR3: CASSPPGGGEKLFF. DNA of the CDR3: TGTGCCAGCTCACCACCCGGGGGAGGTGAAAAACTGTTTTTT.

The chain employs TRBV10-3 and TRBJ1-5; D is unclear. The germline V gene has CDR1 ENHRY and CDR2 SYGVKD. V lost 1 base and J 3 bases, leaving 13 bases between the germline ends. The CDR3 runs 16 residues. The chain's CDR3 is CAISEYGTVFNQPQHF. The CDR3 DNA reads TGTGCCATCAGTGAGTATGGTACGGTCTTCAATCAGCCCCAGCATTTT.